This paragraph covers one TCR beta chain sequence. Distinct nucleotide sequences in the sample also encode this CDR3. Libraries were prepared by immunoSEQ multiplex PCR; TCRdb keeps only in-frame clonotypes and omits some of them. The sample lists about 300,000 clones, 60% to 80% seen once, with approximately 5.1% in the top ten. The sample comes from a study of cytotoxic CD8 clonotypes in ibrutinib-treated CLL. Germline CDR1 SGHTA, CDR2 FQGNSA. The CDR3 length is 12 residues. The V gene lost 1 base and the J gene lost 3 bases, with 2 bases spanning the gap. The receptor was derived from a human donor with chronic lymphocytic leukemia. The specimen comprised PBMCs, sampled at disease progression, from a patient treated with ibrutinib. The chain uses TRBV7-2 and TRBJ2-3; D uncertain. CDR3 in DNA: TGTGCCAGCAGCTTAGGTACAGATACGCAGTATTTT. Its protein is CASSLGTDTQYF. Full variable domain (rest looked up from reference TRBV7-2 and TRBJ2-3): GAGVSQSPSNKVTEKGKDVELRCDPISGHTALYWYRQSLGQGLEFLIYFQGNSAPDKSGLPSDRFSAERTGGSVSTLTIQRTQQEDSAVYLCASSLGTDTQYFGPGTRLTVL.